This T cell receptor (beta chain) was retrieved from a study of T cell responses to AZD1222 COVID-19 vaccine. Here immunoSEQ multiplex PCR was the method, and the copy in TCRdb shows in-frame clones only, minus some. The table includes around 200,000 clones, around 94% detected once. A remark on this clone: Its antigen remains unidentified.

Study results and limitations: Seropositive status at baseline applied to only 5 or 6 AZD1222 recipients.

V was cut by 6 bases and J by 2 bases, with 17 bases left in between. CDR1 is LNHDA and CDR2 is SQIVND in the germline V gene (reference sequence). The CDR3 runs 16 residues. The receptor comes from an adult who received the AZD1222 COVID-19 vaccine. This chain joins TRBV19 and TRBJ1-3; D gene ambiguous. The sample was peripheral blood, taken 28 days after the second AZD1222 dose. CDR3 region: CASRHPPSGTGNTIYF. The CDR3 bases are TGTGCCAGTAGACACCCGCCATCCGGGACTGGAAACACCATATATTTT.